This TCR beta chain was obtained from a study of blood T cell repertoires in COVID-19. Participants' own reports of clinical history determined their cohort assignment. The germline V gene encodes CDR1 SEHNR and CDR2 FQNEAQ (reference sequence). This CDR3 is 11 amino acids long. The V and J ends lost 5 bases and 15 bases respectively, with 13 bases between them. In the original analysis: Quantification of nucleated cells was approximated via reference gene primer amplification. The assay was immunoSEQ multiplex PCR, and TCRdb's table has in-frame clones only and misses some. The DNA was the basis for D and trimming; V, J and clone size are from that table. The data show 490,000 or so clones, with about 88% seen just once and roughly 8.5% held by the top ten.

This TCR came from a woman in her sixties who had recovered from COVID-19. Source material: PBMCs or T cells enriched from blood (not recorded which). This sequence joins TRBV7-9 and TRBJ1-4; TRBD1 is a possible D gene (5 bases). CDR3 protein: CASSTGNAVFF. As DNA, the CDR3 is TGTGCCAGCAGCACAGGCAATGCGGTGTTTTTT.